What follows are 4 T cell receptor beta chains derived from one specimen sequenced in a study of shared clonotypes between healthy human individuals. Assay used: immunoSEQ multiplex PCR; TCRdb lists only in-frame clones, some missing. The sample shows roughly 500,000 clones, around 79% of them seen only once. What was sequenced was PBMCs. These receptors came from a woman aged 40-49 years in good health. Some clones in this sample may be carry-over from other donors' samples.

The chain carries TRBV2 and TRBJ2-1, with unresolved D. V was clipped by 4 bases and J by 2 bases, with 9 bases between them. The CDR3 runs 14 residues. Germline CDR1 SNHLY, CDR2 FYNNEI. The CDR3 coding sequence is TGTGCCAGCAGTGCTAGTAACCCCTACAATGAGCAGTTCTTC. It specifies CASSASNPYNEQFF.

In its sample, this clone was seen a few times. CDR3 amino acids: CASSLAAGSHEQYF. For the CDR3, the DNA is TGTGCCAGCAGCTTAGCCGCGGGGTCTCACGAGCAGTACTTC. The rearrangement uses TRBV7-2 and TRBJ2-7; D is perhaps TRBD2 (6 bases). Germline V gene lookup returns CDR1 SGHTA and CDR2 FQGNSA. Deletions cut 0 bases from V and 5 bases from J, with 11 bases between. The CDR3 sequence is 14 residues long.

This clone was detected only a few times. CDR3 nucleotide sequence: TGTGCCAGCAACCTACAGGGATTCTGGGACGAGCAGTACTTC. Amino acids: CASNLQGFWDEQYF. The chain links TRBV21-1 to TRBJ2-7; TRBD1 was called by the table and not checked on the DNA. TRBV21-1 is a known pseudogene. The CDR3 loop spans 14 amino acids.

The J gene is TRBJ2-1, the V gene TRBV7-9; 8 bases are shared with TRBD2. CDR1 and CDR2 from the germline V gene are SEHNR and FQNEAQ (reference sequence). CDR3 length: 17 amino acids. With 0 bases clipped from V and 8 bases from J, the junction kept 12 bases outside the gene matches. CDR3 protein: CASSLAASGPLTDEQFF. The CDR3 nucleotides read TGTGCCAGCAGCTTAGCGGCTAGCGGGCCACTCACGGATGAGCAGTTCTTC.